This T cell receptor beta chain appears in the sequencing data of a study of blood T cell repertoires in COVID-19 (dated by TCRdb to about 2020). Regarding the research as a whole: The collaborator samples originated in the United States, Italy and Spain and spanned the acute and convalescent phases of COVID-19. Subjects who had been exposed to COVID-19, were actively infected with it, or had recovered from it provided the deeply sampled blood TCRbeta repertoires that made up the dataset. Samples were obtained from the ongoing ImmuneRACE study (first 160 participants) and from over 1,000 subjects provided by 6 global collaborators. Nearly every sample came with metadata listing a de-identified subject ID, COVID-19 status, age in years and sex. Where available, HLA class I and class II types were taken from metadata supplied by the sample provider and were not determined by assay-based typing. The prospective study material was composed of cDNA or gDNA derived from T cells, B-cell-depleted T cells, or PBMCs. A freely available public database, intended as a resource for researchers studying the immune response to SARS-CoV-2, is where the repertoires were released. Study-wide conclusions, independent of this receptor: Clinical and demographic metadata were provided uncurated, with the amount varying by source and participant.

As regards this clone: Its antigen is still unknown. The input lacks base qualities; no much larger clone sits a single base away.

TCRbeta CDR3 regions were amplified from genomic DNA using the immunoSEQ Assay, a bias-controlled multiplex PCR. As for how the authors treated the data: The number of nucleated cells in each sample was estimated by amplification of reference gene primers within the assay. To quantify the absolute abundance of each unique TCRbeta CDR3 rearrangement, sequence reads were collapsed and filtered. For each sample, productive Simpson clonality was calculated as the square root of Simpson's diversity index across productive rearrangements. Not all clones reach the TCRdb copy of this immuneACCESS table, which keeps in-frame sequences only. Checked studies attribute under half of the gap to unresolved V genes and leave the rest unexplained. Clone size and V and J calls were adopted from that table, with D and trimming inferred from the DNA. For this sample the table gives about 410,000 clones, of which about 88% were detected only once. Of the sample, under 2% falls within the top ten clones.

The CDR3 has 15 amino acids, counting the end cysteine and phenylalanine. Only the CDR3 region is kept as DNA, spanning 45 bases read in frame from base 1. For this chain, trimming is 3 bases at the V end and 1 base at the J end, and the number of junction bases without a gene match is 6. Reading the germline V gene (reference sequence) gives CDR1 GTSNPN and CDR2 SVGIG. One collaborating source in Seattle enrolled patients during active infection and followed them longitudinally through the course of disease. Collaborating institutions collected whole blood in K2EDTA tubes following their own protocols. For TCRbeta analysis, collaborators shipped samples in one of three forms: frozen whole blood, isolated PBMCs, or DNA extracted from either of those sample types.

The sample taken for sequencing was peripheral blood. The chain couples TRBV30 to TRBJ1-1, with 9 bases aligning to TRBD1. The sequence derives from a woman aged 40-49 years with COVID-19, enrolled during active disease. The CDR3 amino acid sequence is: CAWRGQGRENTEAFF. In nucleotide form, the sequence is TGTGCCTGGAGGGGACAGGGCCGTGAGAACACTGAAGCTTTCTTT.